One and the same sample provided the 9 T cell receptor beta chains below, sequenced in a study of blood T cell repertoires in COVID-19. Some clones are missing from TCRdb's copy, which holds only in-frame ones; the method was immunoSEQ multiplex PCR. The sample lists 200,000 to 250,000 clones, roughly 80% occurring once. The sequencing sample was made of peripheral blood. The source is a woman aged 25 to 39 who had recovered from COVID-19.

This chain joins TRBV5-4 and TRBJ2-7; TRBD1 matches at 7 bases. Germline V gene sequence: CDR1 SGHNT, CDR2 YYREEE (reference sequence). Trimming at V came to 2 bases and at J to 2 bases, leaving 4 bases not matched to a gene. The CDR3 covers 14 residues. CDR3 in amino acids: CASSFDRATYEQYF. Written as DNA, the CDR3 is TGTGCCAGCAGCTTCGACAGGGCGACCTACGAGCAGTACTTC.

This sequence joins TRBV4-2 and TRBJ2-1, with D perhaps matching TRBD2 (6 bases). Germline values: CDR1 LGHNA, CDR2 YNFKEQ. Between the trimmed V and J ends, which lost 3 bases and 5 bases, there was a span of 11 bases. The CDR3 covers 14 residues. CDR3 sequence: CASSQRGLNNEQFF. The CDR3 DNA is TGTGCCAGCAGCCAGAGGGGACTGAACAATGAGCAGTTCTTC.

The chain employs TRBV9 and TRBJ2-1; 9 positions match TRBD2. The V gene's germline CDR1 is SGDLS and CDR2 YYNGEE. V was clipped by 4 bases and J by 8 bases; unmatched bases: 4. This CDR3 contains 13 residues. The chain's CDR3 is CASSPRGRDEQFF. The CDR3 DNA sequence: TGTGCCAGCAGCCCCCGCGGGAGGGATGAGCAGTTCTTC.

This clone was counted ten times or more. The chain employs TRBV28 and TRBJ2-7; TRBD2 aligns across 8 bases. V dropped 7 bases and J dropped 7; count of bases not matched to a gene: 6. There are 12 residues in the CDR3. Germline V gives CDR1 MDHEN, CDR2 SYDVKM. The DNA for the CDR3 is TGTGCCAGCATGCGGGGGGCGGAGGAGCAGTACTTC. As protein: CASMRGAEEQYF.

The V and J genes are TRBV5-1 and TRBJ2-7; tentatively, D is TRBD1 (7 bases). The CDR3 contains 16 residues. Trimming cost V 3 bases and J 4 bases, with 20 bases left between them. CDR1 is SGHRS, CDR2 YFSETQ, per germline. This CDR3 reads CASSSRSGGQLYEQYF. The CDR3 DNA reads as TGCGCCAGCAGCTCCCGATCCGGGGGACAGCTATACGAGCAGTACTTC. The full variable domain, completed using reference TRBV5-1 and TRBJ2-7, is KAGVTQTPRYLIKTRGQQVTLSCSPISGHRSVSWYQQTPGQGLQFLFEYFSETQRNKGNFPGRFSGRQFSNSRSEMNVSTLELGDSALYLCASSSRSGGQLYEQYFGPGTRLTVT.

The chain carries TRBV7-2 and TRBJ2-1; 12 bases are a match to TRBD2. CDR1 SGHTA and CDR2 FQGNSA come from the germline V gene. The V segment lost 4 bases and the J segment 8 bases; nucleotides outside the gene matches: 6. This CDR3 region has 15 residues. DNA of the CDR3: TGTGCCAGCAGCTCGACTGGACTAGCGGGATATGAGCAGTTCTTC. It codes for CASSSTGLAGYEQFF.

The chain carries TRBV28 and TRBJ2-5; the D gene is possibly TRBD2 (7 bases). CDR3 length equals 16 residues. The ends were cut back, 3 bases at V and 5 bases at J, with 19 bases in the middle. Germline V gene data show CDR1 as MDHEN and CDR2 as SYDVKM. The CDR3 bases are TGTGCCAGCAGTTTCGAATCCCAGGGAGGGGGGGAGACCCAGTACTTC. Its translation is CASSFESQGGGETQYF.

The rearrangement joins TRBV6-5 to TRBJ1-2; TRBD1 is a possible D gene (6 bases). Deletions cut 0 bases from V and 5 bases from J, with 13 bases between. The CDR3 sequence is 15 residues long. The germline V gene has CDR1 MNHEY and CDR2 SVGAGI. The CDR3 DNA is TGTGCCAGCAGTTACTCTCCTGACAGGCGGTATGGCTACACCTTC. Residues: CASSYSPDRRYGYTF.

This clone was seen only a few times. V is TRBV15 and J is TRBJ2-2; TRBD1 agrees at 7 bases. The V segment lost 4 bases and the J segment 1 base; nucleotides outside the gene matches: 3. The CDR3 is 15 amino acids. Germline CDR1 LNHNV, CDR2 YYDKDF (reference sequence). The CDR3 DNA reads TGTGCCACCAGCAAGGGACAGAAGAACACCGGGGAGCTGTTTTTT. Residues: CATSKGQKNTGELFF.